This TCR beta chain comes out of a study of glioma-infiltrating T cells after dendritic cell vaccination. Background on the study: Patients had newly diagnosed or recurrent glioblastoma and received dendritic cell vaccines. Monocyte-derived dendritic cells, cultured 7 to 8 days with IL-4 and GM-CSF, were pulsed with autologous tumor lysate.

Germline CDR1 and CDR2: SNHLY and FYNNEI. This CDR3 contains 14 residues. With 3 bases removed from V and 2 bases from J, the gap between germline ends came to 8 bases. Patients had residual fresh-frozen tumor tissue and more than two years of survival data. Some clones are missing from TCRdb's copy, which holds only in-frame ones; the method was immunoSEQ multiplex PCR. The sample consists of 80,000 to 95,000 clones, more than 75% of them appearing once. This clone is a singleton in its sample. Sequences were derived from blood, sampled before dendritic cell vaccination. The receptor was isolated from a human donor with glioblastoma. This chain connects TRBV2 to TRBJ1-3; unclear D gene. CDR3 DNA: TGTGCCAGCAGTGACAGTTCAACTGGAAACACCATATATTTT. Its translation: CASSDSSTGNTIYF.